The 22 T cell receptor beta chains in this list originate from one sample, sequenced in a study of quantifying T cell responses using KT2 cells. For the study at large: TCR alpha and beta constant-region primers primed reverse transcription of RNA.

A single-stranded UMI oligo with SP2 sequence was ligated to cDNA 3' ends. An equimolar mix of RC1.1 and RC1.2 primed the beta chain across TRBC1 and TRBC2. MiXCR, applied by TCRdb to the UMI-ligation and nested PCR reads, yields one record per CDR3 protein. The table lists 40,000 to 50,000 distinct CDR3 sequences, 15% to 20% of them singletons. The sample was PBMCs spiked with cells of the T cell clone KT2. The source is a human donor.

This clonotype was observed a handful of times. The J gene is TRBJ2-1, the V gene TRBV10-3; D gene uncertain. In germline, CDR1 is ENHRY, CDR2 SYGVKD. CDR3 length: 14 amino acids. Trimming removed 0 bases at V and 5 bases at J, with 8 bases between. The CDR3 spells CAISESAENNEQFF. Here the CDR3 DNA reads TGTGCCATCAGTGAGTCGGCAGAAAACAATGAGCAGTTCTTC.

This sequence joins TRBV6-2 or TRBV6-3 and TRBJ2-7; 7 bases map to TRBD1. Germline lookup yields CDR1 MNHEY and CDR2 SVGEGT. V lost 4 bases, J lost 0 bases, and 0 bases stayed unmatched. The CDR3 totals 13 residues. The CDR3 loop reads CASSWDSSYEQYF. The CDR3 DNA reads as TGTGCCAGCAGTTGGGACAGCTCCTACGAGCAGTACTTC.

The chain combines TRBV20-1 with TRBJ1-1, with a tentative D call TRBD1 (6 bases). The CDR3 extends over 13 amino acids. With 4 bases removed from V and 6 bases from J, the gap between germline ends came to 15 bases. Per the germline V gene, CDR1 is DFQATT and CDR2 is SNEGSKA (reference sequence). As DNA, the CDR3 is TGCAGTGCTAAGCGATGGGGGGCCCCTGAAGCTTTCTTT. This encodes CSAKRWGAPEAFF.

This clonotype was seen once. This chain joins TRBV29-1 and TRBJ2-3; TRBD2 matches 12 bases. V shed 1 base and J 6 bases; nucleotides not matched to a gene: 5. CDR1 SQVTM and CDR2 ANQGSEA come from the germline V gene. The CDR3 is 15 amino acids. CDR3 in amino acids: CSVEGLAGEGDTQYF. The CDR3 DNA reads as TGCAGCGTTGAAGGACTAGCGGGGGAGGGTGATACGCAGTATTTT.

CDR3 in amino acids: CASSTDQETQYF. The CDR3 DNA sequence: TGTGCCAGCTCGACAGACCAAGAGACCCAGTACTTC. This chain connects TRBV18 to TRBJ2-5; TRBD1 is a possible D gene (5 bases). The germline gives CDR1 KGHSH, CDR2 LQKENI. The CDR3 totals 12 residues. Trimming shortened V by 6 bases and J by 0 bases, and 5 bases separated the two germline ends.

The table lists this clonotype with a few counts. The CDR3 region is CASSLGGGGYYGYTF. DNA of the CDR3: TGTGCCAGCAGTTTAGGGGGCGGAGGGTACTATGGCTACACCTTC. This chain links TRBV12-3 or TRBV12-4 with TRBJ1-2, with a possible D match to TRBD1 (5 bases). This CDR3 contains 15 residues. V was trimmed by 1 base and J by 3 bases, leaving 12 bases between them.

The chain is built from TRBV19 and TRBJ1-1, with a tentative D call TRBD1 (5 bases). The CDR3 runs to 16 residues. V was cut by 7 bases and J by 0 bases, with 18 bases left in between. Germline CDR1 and CDR2: LNHDA and SQIVND (reference sequence). CDR3 region: CASTAGGGIMNTEAFF. CDR3 DNA: TGTGCCAGTACCGCCGGGGGGGGGATCATGAACACTGAAGCTTTCTTT.

This clonotype was seen a handful of times. The gene calls are TRBV6-5 and TRBJ2-3; a possible D gene is TRBD2 (5 bases). The CDR3 totals 15 residues. Germline lookup yields CDR1 MNHEY and CDR2 SVGAGI. V was shortened by 2 bases and J by 0 bases, with 9 bases between the two germline ends. The CDR3 DNA follows: TGTGCCAGCAGTTACCAGCGGACGAGCACAGATACGCAGTATTTT. It codes for CASSYQRTSTDTQYF.

This clonotype was picked up a small number of times. The chain carries TRBV7-9 and TRBJ2-3; D uncertain. Germline values: CDR1 SEHNR, CDR2 FQNEAQ (reference sequence). V lost 4 bases and J 3 bases, leaving 8 bases between the germline ends. This CDR3 is 13 amino acids long. CDR3 bases: TGTGCCAGCAGCTCTGGGTGGACAGATACGCAGTATTTT. This gives the protein CASSSGWTDTQYF.

The chain uses TRBV19 and TRBJ2-1, with 9 positions matching TRBD1. The CDR3 is 17 residues long. V trimming: 1 base; J trimming: 8 bases; junction bases outside the gene matches: 12. Germline CDR1 is LNHDA and CDR2 is SQIVND (reference sequence). The CDR3 spells CASSIGAGQGQGDEQFF. CDR3 DNA sequence: TGTGCCAGTAGTATAGGGGCCGGACAGGGGCAGGGCGATGAGCAGTTCTTC.

The chain couples TRBV6-5 to TRBJ2-2; no definite D call. The V gene's germline CDR1 is MNHEY and CDR2 SVGAGI. V lost 5 bases and J lost 3, with 16 bases in between. The CDR3 length is 16 residues. The CDR3 loop reads CASSHSIGIYTGELFF. In nucleotides, the CDR3 is TGTGCCAGCAGTCACAGCATCGGTATCTACACCGGGGAGCTGTTTTTT.

This clonotype was seen a few times. The chain has TRBV10-3 and TRBJ2-1, with 8 bases aligning to TRBD2. CDR3 length equals 17 residues. The ends lost 0 bases at V and 4 bases at J; junction bases unmatched: 8. The germline V gene encodes CDR1 ENHRY and CDR2 SYGVKD. The CDR3 bases are TGTGCCATCAGTGAGTCGACCGGGAGGGCCCTTTACAATGAGCAGTTCTTC. It encodes CAISESTGRALYNEQFF.

The chain combines TRBV7-2 with TRBJ2-7; D remains ambiguous. Trimming cost V 1 base and J 3 bases, with 13 bases left between them. Germline CDR1 reads SGHTA; CDR2 reads FQGNSA. The length of the CDR3 is 15 residues. In nucleotides, the CDR3 is TGTGCCAGCAGCTTAGAATGGGGATCAGTCTACGAGCAGTACTTC. It specifies CASSLEWGSVYEQYF.

The rearrangement joins TRBV3-1 to TRBJ2-7; the D call may be TRBD1 or TRBD2 (6 bases each). This CDR3 region has 15 residues. CDR1 is LGHDT and CDR2 is YNNKEL in the germline V gene (reference sequence). V gave up 0 bases and J gave up 0 bases, with 9 bases separating them. CDR3 sequence reads: CASSQDRGPSYEQYF. For the CDR3, the DNA is TGTGCCAGCAGCCAAGACCGGGGGCCCTCCTACGAGCAGTACTTC.

This clonotype was observed a handful of times. The chain carries TRBV3-1 and TRBJ2-1, with unresolved D. V lost 5 bases and J 7 bases, leaving 21 bases between the germline ends. The CDR3 extends over 16 amino acids. Germline CDR1 is LGHDT and CDR2 is YNNKEL (reference sequence). CDR3 loop: CASSLIVASPLNEQFF. CDR3 coding DNA: TGTGCCAGCAGCTTAATCGTAGCCTCTCCCTTAAATGAGCAGTTCTTC.

The J gene is TRBJ1-1, the V gene TRBV20-1; a weak D match, TRBD1 (5 bases). This CDR3 is built from 15 residues. The V end lost 3 bases, the J end lost 5 bases, and 19 bases lay between the germline ends. The germline V gene encodes CDR1 DFQATT and CDR2 SNEGSKA (reference sequence). The CDR3 sequence: CSARDRTGRRTEAFF. CDR3 bases: TGCAGTGCTAGGGATCGTACGGGGCGGCGTACTGAAGCTTTCTTT.

This chain's CDR3 is CASSIVSGYKPHSGNTIYF. The CDR3 DNA sequence: TGTGCCAGTAGTATTGTGTCGGGGTACAAACCTCACTCTGGAAACACCATATATTTT. The gene calls are TRBV19 and TRBJ1-3; D remains unclear. Trimming cost V 3 bases and J 0 bases, with 21 bases left between them. CDR1 LNHDA and CDR2 SQIVND come from the germline V gene (reference sequence). This CDR3 spans 19 amino acids.

This chain uses TRBV10-3 with TRBJ2-7, with D possibly matching TRBD1 (6 bases). The CDR3 extends over 16 amino acids. Germline V gene data show CDR1 as ENHRY and CDR2 as SYGVKD. The V end lost 2 bases, the J end lost 0 bases, and 14 bases lay between the germline ends. The chain's CDR3 is CAISEPGRGSSYEQYF. The CDR3 bases are TGTGCCATCAGTGAGCCCGGCAGGGGAAGCTCCTACGAGCAGTACTTC.

The chain joins TRBV6-2 or TRBV6-3 to TRBJ1-1, with 8 bases lining up with TRBD1. CDR3 size: 14 residues. Germline V lookup: CDR1 MNHEY, CDR2 SVGEGT. Germline trimming cut 7 bases from V and 0 bases from J; bases unmatched to any gene: 4. The CDR3 loop reads CASIKGQVNTEAFF. CDR3 nucleotide sequence: TGTGCCAGCATAAAGGGACAGGTGAACACTGAAGCTTTCTTT.

This clonotype appeared a few times. This chain links TRBV2 with TRBJ1-2, with TRBD1 as a possible D gene (6 bases). In germline, CDR1 is SNHLY, CDR2 FYNNEI. The V gene lost 7 bases and the J gene lost 4 bases, with 16 bases spanning the gap. The CDR3 is 14 amino acids. The CDR3 DNA sequence: TGTGCCAGCACGAAGCAGGGGAGAGGCTATGGCTACACCTTC. This translates into CASTKQGRGYGYTF.

This clonotype has only a few counts. This chain joins TRBV19 and TRBJ2-3; possible D gene TRBD2, 5 bases. The V gene's germline CDR1 is LNHDA and CDR2 SQIVND (reference sequence). V gave up 3 bases and J gave up 6 bases, with 25 bases separating them. This CDR3 has 18 residues. As DNA, the CDR3 is TGTGCCAGTAGTATGGATTCAGTCCCGGGATTCGCAGTGGATACGCAGTATTTT. It yields the protein CASSMDSVPGFAVDTQYF.

The table lists this clonotype with a few counts. The V gene is TRBV5-1, the J gene TRBJ2-5; D gene uncertain. Germline CDR1 SGHRS, CDR2 YFSETQ. The CDR3 covers 14 residues. Trimming took 2 bases from V and 2 from J, leaving 10 bases between them. This chain's CDR3 is CASSFGRQQETQYF. CDR3 DNA sequence: TGCGCCAGCAGCTTTGGGCGGCAGCAAGAGACCCAGTACTTC.